The 26 T cell receptor beta chains below come from one sample, sequenced in a study of T cells in Graves' hyperthyroidism and ophthalmopathy. TCR beta CDR3 regions were amplified from RNA transcripts. Using the HTBI primer set, a first-round RT-PCR was run on the TCR CDR3. Each CDR3 protein gets one entry after TCRdb re-called the multiplex PCR reads with MiXCR. The sample contains roughly 740,000 distinct CDR3 sequences, roughly 17% of which appear only once. Sequencing was performed on blood. The receptors originated from a man in his late teens or twenties with Graves' hyperthyroidism.

V is TRBV11-3 and J is TRBJ2-1; 11 bases agree with TRBD2. J lost 7 bases, V lost 5 bases, and 13 bases had no gene match. Germline CDR1 and CDR2: SGHNT and YENEEA. CDR3 length equals 17 residues. CDR3 DNA: TGTGCCAGCAGCCCTAAATGGAAGACTAGCGGGAAGAATGAGCAGTTCTTC. This codes for CASSPKWKTSGKNEQFF.

The table lists this clonotype with many counts. The chain carries TRBV6-1 and TRBJ2-5; TRBD2 agrees at 8 bases. The ends lost 4 bases at V and 5 bases at J; junction bases unmatched: 3. Germline-derived CDR1 and CDR2 are MNHNS and SASEGT. The CDR3 runs 13 residues. The CDR3 bases are TGTGCCAGCAGTGGAGCGGGGGAGGAGACCCAGTACTTC. This gives the protein CASSGAGEETQYF.

This clonotype showed up just a few times. J is TRBJ2-5 and V is TRBV20-1; 10 bases fit TRBD1. Trimming at V came to 5 bases and at J to 5 bases, leaving 8 bases not matched to a gene. The germline V gene has CDR1 DFQATT and CDR2 SNEGSKA (reference sequence). The CDR3 has 14 amino acids. The chain's CDR3 is CSAVDRGIVETQYF. CDR3 bases: TGCAGTGCTGTGGACAGGGGGATAGTGGAGACCCAGTACTTC.

This chain's CDR3 is CASSLRTVAEAFF. For the CDR3, the DNA is TGTGCCAGCAGCTTAAGGACAGTAGCTGAAGCTTTCTTT. The chain recombines TRBV7-9 with TRBJ1-1; D is perhaps TRBD1 (6 bases). V dropped 2 bases and J dropped 6 bases, with 10 bases sitting between them. The CDR3 totals 13 residues. Germline V CDR1 and CDR2: SEHNR, FQNEAQ (reference sequence).

J is TRBJ2-1 and V is TRBV11-3, with D hard to call. Germline CDR1 SGHNT, CDR2 YENEEA. The CDR3 covers 16 residues. Trimming took off 6 bases at V and 1 base at J, with 16 bases between the two ends. This CDR3 reads CASRGLGMVSYNEQFF. CDR3 nucleotides: TGTGCCAGCAGAGGTCTAGGAATGGTGTCCTACAATGAGCAGTTCTTC.

As for this clonotype: A much larger clone lies one base from this, so it may be a read error. This rearrangement joins TRBV7-9 to TRBJ2-3; TRBD2 matches at 13 bases. Germline V gene data show CDR1 as SEHNR and CDR2 as FQNEAQ (reference sequence). With 5 bases clipped from V and 4 bases from J, the junction kept 9 bases outside the gene matches. The CDR3 contains 17 residues. The CDR3 protein is CASSPSGTSGTADTQYF. DNA of the CDR3: TGTGCCAGCAGCCCCTCCGGGACTAGCGGGACGGCAGATACGCAGTATTTT.

This chain connects TRBV28 to TRBJ1-2, with TRBD1 as a possible D gene (5 bases). The CDR3 covers 14 residues. Germline CDR1 is MDHEN and CDR2 is SYDVKM. The V end was cut by 4 bases, the J end by 5 bases, with 14 bases between. The CDR3 sequence: CASSWGGVRYGYTF. The CDR3 nucleotides read TGTGCCAGCAGTTGGGGAGGGGTGCGGTATGGCTACACCTTC.

In this sample, this clonotype turned up a few times. This chain connects TRBV4-3 to TRBJ2-2, with 7 positions matching TRBD2. This CDR3 is 15 amino acids long. V was clipped by 1 base and J by 7 bases; unmatched bases: 6. Germline V gene data show CDR1 as LGHNA and CDR2 as YSLEER. DNA of the CDR3: TGCGCCAGCAGCCAAGGCGGGAGTTACGGCGGGGAGCTGTTTTTT. This translates into CASSQGGSYGGELFF.

In DNA form, the CDR3 reads TGTGCCAGCAGCTTATCGAGACAGGCTAATTCACCCCTCCACTTT. This translates into CASSLSRQANSPLHF. The chain couples TRBV7-2 to TRBJ1-6, with D perhaps matching TRBD1 (6 bases). Between the trimmed V and J ends, which lost 2 bases and 6 bases, there was a span of 11 bases. Germline CDR1 is SGHTA and CDR2 is FQGNSA. This CDR3 contains 15 residues.

In this sample, this clonotype turned up many times. The V gene is TRBV6-2 or TRBV6-3, the J gene TRBJ2-3; 10 nucleotides line up with TRBD1. Per germline, CDR1 MNHEY and CDR2 SVGEGT. The CDR3 sequence is 16 residues long. Germline trimming cut 4 bases from V and 3 bases from J; bases unmatched to any gene: 7. CDR3 amino acids: CASSSRGQGVTDTQYF. The CDR3 nucleotides are TGTGCCAGCAGTTCCCGAGGACAGGGGGTGACAGATACGCAGTATTTT.

This clonotype was recorded many times. The V call is TRBV28, the J call TRBJ2-7; 9 nucleotides line up with TRBD1. The CDR3 contains 10 residues. CDR1 MDHEN and CDR2 SYDVKM come from the germline V gene. V trimming: 6 bases; J trimming: 10 bases; junction bases outside the gene matches: 1. In DNA form, the CDR3 reads TGTGCCAGCAGGGGACAGGGACAGTACTTC. This translates into CASRGQGQYF.

Many counts were recorded for this clonotype. The chain uses TRBV11-2 and TRBJ2-7; no firm D call. The germline V gene has CDR1 SGHAT and CDR2 FQNNGV. The CDR3 loop spans 15 amino acids. V dropped 2 bases and J dropped 2 bases, with 13 bases sitting between them. The DNA of the CDR3 is TGTGCCAGCAGCTTAAGAGGCAGCTTAACCTACGAGCAGTACTTC. This translates into CASSLRGSLTYEQYF.

The rearrangement uses TRBV2 and TRBJ2-1; 7 bases line up with TRBD1. CDR1 and CDR2 (germline): SNHLY, FYNNEI. The ends lost 8 bases at V and 4 bases at J; junction bases unmatched: 5. The length of the CDR3 is 13 residues. CDR3 protein: CASSGQWYNEQFF. The DNA of the CDR3 is TGTGCCAGCTCGGGACAGTGGTACAATGAGCAGTTCTTC.

This clonotype has ten or more counts. The rearrangement links TRBV6-1 to TRBJ1-1; D not resolved. Trimming left V 4 bases short and J 2 bases short, with 11 bases between. Germline CDR1 and CDR2: MNHNS and SASEGT. The CDR3 covers 14 residues. CDR3 bases: TGTGCCAGCAGTGTTCGGGGAGCCAACACTGAAGCTTTCTTT. Translated, it gives CASSVRGANTEAFF.

This clonotype was recorded at least ten times. J is TRBJ2-4 and V is TRBV20-1; either TRBD1 or TRBD2 may fit D (5 bases each). The CDR3 contains 14 residues. Per germline, CDR1 DFQATT and CDR2 SNEGSKA (reference sequence). The V gene lost 6 bases and the J gene lost 0 bases, with 12 bases spanning the gap. The CDR3 is CSARSGLAKNIQYF. The CDR3 coding sequence is TGCAGTGCCCGTTCGGGGCTAGCCAAAAACATTCAGTACTTC.

This clonotype has ten or more counts. The chain is built from TRBV6-1 and TRBJ2-7, with TRBD1 as a possible D gene (5 bases). The germline gives CDR1 MNHNS, CDR2 SASEGT. V was trimmed by 8 bases and J by 0 bases, leaving 11 bases between them. The CDR3 loop spans 13 amino acids. The CDR3 reads CASGLDTSYEQYF. As DNA, the CDR3 is TGTGCCAGCGGTTTGGACACCTCCTACGAGCAGTACTTC.

The chain recombines TRBV5-1 with TRBJ2-7; either TRBD1 or TRBD2 may fit D (6 bases each). The germline gives CDR1 SGHRS, CDR2 YFSETQ. V shed 1 base and J shed 2 bases, with 13 bases lying between them. The length of the CDR3 is 15 residues. CDR3 loop: CASSLTGALTYEQYF. The DNA of the CDR3 is TGCGCCAGCAGCTTGACGGGGGCGTTAACCTACGAGCAGTACTTC. Full variable domain (rest looked up from reference TRBV5-1 and TRBJ2-7): KAGVTQTPRYLIKTRGQQVTLSCSPISGHRSVSWYQQTPGQGLQFLFEYFSETQRNKGNFPGRFSGRQFSNSRSEMNVSTLELGDSALYLCASSLTGALTYEQYFGPGTRLTVT.

This clonotype came up many times. The chain carries TRBV12-3 or TRBV12-4 and TRBJ1-2; D ambiguous. Trimming pared 6 bases from V and 2 bases from J, leaving 10 bases between. CDR3 length: 13 residues. The CDR3 spells CASREAPNYGYTF. CDR3 bases: TGTGCCAGCAGGGAGGCCCCAAACTATGGCTACACCTTC.

The table lists this clonotype with a few counts. The V and J genes are TRBV19 and TRBJ1-5; weak D call: TRBD1 (6 bases). There are 15 residues in the CDR3. Trimming took 1 base from V and 3 from J, leaving 10 bases between them. The germline V gene has CDR1 LNHDA and CDR2 SQIVND (reference sequence). The CDR3 sequence: CASSIVGHSNQPQHF. The CDR3 DNA is TGTGCCAGTAGTATAGTGGGACACTCCAATCAGCCCCAGCATTTT.

The rearrangement links TRBV10-3 to TRBJ2-2; the match to TRBD2 covers 8 bases. The V gene end was trimmed by 3 bases and the J gene end by 4 bases; junction bases not matched to a gene: 7. The CDR3 runs to 16 residues. Germline-derived CDR1 and CDR2 are ENHRY and SYGVKD. The CDR3 nucleotides read TGTGCCATCAGTGACCCCGGGGGGGGAGGCACCGGGGAGCTGTTTTTT. Amino acids: CAISDPGGGGTGELFF.

As regards this clonotype: At one of its ends the junction is not consistent with the germline gene, which may arise from a read error. The chain couples TRBV6-9 to TRBJ2-2; tentative D call: TRBD1 (5 bases). Per germline, CDR1 MNHGY and CDR2 SVAAGI. This CDR3 has 15 amino acids. CDR3 loop: CVSSYNTGNTGELFF. The CDR3 coding sequence is TGTGTCAGCAGTTACAATACAGGGAACACCGGGGAGCTGTTTTTT.

The gene calls are TRBV12-3 or TRBV12-4 and TRBJ2-5, with D tentatively TRBD2 (5 bases). The CDR3 is made up of 17 amino acids. V lost 5 bases, J lost 8 bases, and 27 bases lay in between. CDR3 bases: TGTGCCAGCAGTACGGTCAACTCGAGCGGCGACTTAACCACCCAGTACTTC. Translation gives CASSTVNSSGDLTTQYF.

This clonotype was counted many times. V gene TRBV6-6 combines with J gene TRBJ2-7; 8 nucleotides match TRBD1. The CDR3 consists of 15 residues. Germline CDR1 is MNHNY and CDR2 is SVGAGI (reference sequence). Trimming removed 0 bases from V and 5 bases from J; junction bases left unmatched: 6. CDR3 DNA: TGTGCCAGCAGTTACTCAACAGGGGGGTACAACGAGCAGTACTTC. This sequence encodes CASSYSTGGYNEQYF.

This clonotype appeared many times. The V gene is TRBV9, the J gene TRBJ1-1, with D hard to call. V lost 3 bases to trimming and J lost 6 bases, with 6 bases between them. The CDR3 has 11 amino acids. Germline V lookup: CDR1 SGDLS, CDR2 YYNGEE. The chain's CDR3 is CASSANPEAFF. In DNA form, the CDR3 reads TGTGCCAGCAGCGCCAACCCTGAAGCTTTCTTT.

This clonotype came up a few times. V is TRBV3-1 and J is TRBJ2-2; weak D call: TRBD2 (6 bases). Germline V gene sequence: CDR1 LGHDT, CDR2 YNNKEL (reference sequence). V was pared by 0 bases and J by 4 bases, with 21 bases between. CDR3 length: 19 amino acids. CDR3 loop: CASSQESLFRGGITGELFF. DNA for the CDR3: TGTGCCAGCAGCCAAGAAAGTCTTTTCCGGGGAGGAATCACCGGGGAGCTGTTTTTT.

This clonotype was counted many times. This chain uses TRBV5-1 with TRBJ1-2, with no clear D. The V gene's germline CDR1 is SGHRS and CDR2 YFSETQ. The CDR3 is 12 residues long. The germline V and J ends were trimmed by 0 bases and 6 bases, with 6 bases remaining between them. The CDR3 protein is CASSLAEDGYTF. The CDR3 region has the DNA TGCGCCAGCAGCTTGGCTGAGGATGGCTACACCTTC.